The clone carrying this T cell receptor beta chain was seen a single time. The antigen is undetermined. The analysis combined second doses at about 4 or about 12 weeks. The source of the sample is a study of T cell responses to AZD1222 COVID-19 vaccine. Profiling relied on immunoSEQ multiplex PCR, and the TCRdb table lists in-frame clones only, not all of them. The sample consists of more than 85,000 clones, 89% of them appearing once. Study observations and caveats: Repertoires were obtained only post-peak T cell response. Baseline serology detected seropositivity in only a handful of AZD1222 recipients.

The sequencing used peripheral blood, collected 28 days after the second AZD1222 dose. This receptor was taken from an adult who received the AZD1222 COVID-19 vaccine.

CDR3 sequence (DNA): TGCAGTGCTGGCAACTATGGCTACACCTTC. Protein sequence: CSAGNYGYTF. This rearrangement joins TRBV20-1 to TRBJ1-2; D ambiguous. The V and J ends lost 5 bases and 2 bases respectively, with 3 bases between them. The CDR3 contains 10 residues. Germline CDR1 DFQATT, CDR2 SNEGSKA (reference sequence).